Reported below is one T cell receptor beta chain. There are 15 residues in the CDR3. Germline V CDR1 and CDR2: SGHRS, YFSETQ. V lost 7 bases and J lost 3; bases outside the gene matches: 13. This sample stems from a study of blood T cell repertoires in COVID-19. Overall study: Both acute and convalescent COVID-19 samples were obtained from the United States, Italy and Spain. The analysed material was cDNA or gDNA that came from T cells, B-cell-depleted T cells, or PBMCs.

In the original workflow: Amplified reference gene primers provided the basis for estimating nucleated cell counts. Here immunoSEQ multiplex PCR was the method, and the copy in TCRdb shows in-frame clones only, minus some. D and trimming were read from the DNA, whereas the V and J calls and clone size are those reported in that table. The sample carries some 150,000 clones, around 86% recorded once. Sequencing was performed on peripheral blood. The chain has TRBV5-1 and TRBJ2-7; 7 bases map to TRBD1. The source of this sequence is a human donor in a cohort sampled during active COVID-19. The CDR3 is CASAPPPGQYYEQYF. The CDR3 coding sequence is TGCGCCAGCGCCCCCCCGCCGGGACAGTACTACGAGCAGTACTTC.